This passage covers 27 T cell receptor beta chains from one sample sequenced in a study of T cell responses to AZD1222 COVID-19 vaccine. The assay was immunoSEQ multiplex PCR, and TCRdb's table has in-frame clones only and misses some. The data show over 150,000 clones, 90% seen once. The starting material was peripheral blood, obtained on day 0 of AZD1222 vaccination. These receptors were obtained from an adult in good health.

The gene calls are TRBV10-3 and TRBJ1-2, with D uncertain. Germline lookup yields CDR1 ENHRY and CDR2 SYGVKD. V lost 4 bases to trimming and J lost 7 bases, with 7 bases between them. The CDR3 is 11 residues long. Here the CDR3 DNA reads TGTGCCATCAGTGGGGCTAGTGGCTACACCTTC. This gives the protein CAISGASGYTF.

V usage is TRBV27 and J usage is TRBJ2-1, with D perhaps TRBD2 (6 bases). V was pared by 5 bases and J by 7 bases, with 12 bases between. CDR1 and CDR2 (germline): MNHEY, SMNVEV (reference sequence). CDR3 size: 13 residues. In nucleotides, the CDR3 is TGTGCCAGCAGTCCCGGGACTCCGAATGAGCAGTTCTTC. Its protein is CASSPGTPNEQFF.

The chain couples TRBV12-3 or TRBV12-4 to TRBJ1-5, with D hard to call. The V gene lost 3 bases and the J gene lost 5 bases, with 2 bases spanning the gap. This CDR3 comprises 11 residues. The CDR3 DNA sequence: TGTGCCAGCAGTTTCCATCAGCCCCAGCATTTT. Its translation is CASSFHQPQHF.

The chain carries TRBV10-3 and TRBJ2-5; unclear D gene. Trimming pared 10 bases from V and 5 bases from J, leaving 14 bases between. The CDR3 covers 12 residues. Germline CDR1 and CDR2: ENHRY and SYGVKD. The CDR3, as DNA: TGTGCCACTCGACCGGGCGGTGAGACCCAGTACTTC. Its protein is CATRPGGETQYF.

As DNA, the CDR3 is TGTGCCAGCAGTTACAGGCAGGGGCCGGAGCAGTACTTC. The encoded protein is CASSYRQGPEQYF. This sequence joins TRBV6-5 and TRBJ2-7, with D perhaps matching TRBD1 (6 bases). The germline gives CDR1 MNHEY, CDR2 SVGAGI. CDR3 length: 13 residues. V lost 2 bases and J 7 bases, leaving 12 bases between the germline ends.

The chain employs TRBV24-1 and TRBJ2-2, with 8 bases matching TRBD1. The CDR3 consists of 18 residues. Germline V CDR1 and CDR2: KGHDR, SFDVKD. The J segment lost 3 bases and the V segment lost 3 bases, leaving 11 bases of the junction unmatched. CDR3 in amino acids: CATSDPGAGGMYTGELFF. In DNA, the CDR3 is TGTGCCACCAGTGATCCCGGGGCAGGGGGCATGTACACCGGGGAGCTGTTTTTT.

CDR3 in amino acids: CASRPAGGGYTF. CDR3 bases: TGTGCCAGCAGACCCGCCGGGGGAGGCTACACCTTC. The chain uses TRBV7-9 and TRBJ1-2, with D possibly TRBD1 on 5 matching bases. Germline CDR1 SEHNR, CDR2 FQNEAQ (reference sequence). V lost 6 bases to trimming and J lost 8 bases, with 13 bases between them. This CDR3 contains 12 residues.

The chain employs TRBV3-1 (or the pseudogene TRBV3-2) and TRBJ1-1; D is unclear. The CDR3 has 14 residues. The V end lost 2 bases, the J end lost 4 bases, and 11 bases lay between the germline ends. Germline V gene data show CDR1 as LGHDT and CDR2 as YNNKEL (reference sequence). The DNA of the CDR3 is TGTGCCAGCAGCCAAAAGGGCGGGGTCACTGAAGCTTTCTTT. It codes for CASSQKGGVTEAFF.

The rearrangement uses TRBV11-3 and TRBJ2-3; no definite D call. The V end lost 1 base, the J end lost 4 bases, and 6 bases lay between the germline ends. The CDR3 runs 13 residues. CDR1 SGHNT and CDR2 YENEEA come from the germline V gene. DNA for the CDR3: TGTGCCAGCAGCTTAGTCTCGGCAGATACGCAGTATTTT. The encoded protein is CASSLVSADTQYF.

The chain links TRBV6-5 to TRBJ2-6, with D tentatively TRBD1 or TRBD2 (5 bases each). Trimming took 8 bases from V and 4 from J, leaving 12 bases between them. The germline gives CDR1 MNHEY, CDR2 SVGAGI. The CDR3 is 14 residues long. CDR3 loop: CASSGLAGANVLTF. CDR3 DNA sequence: TGTGCCAGCTCGGGGCTTGCGGGGGCCAACGTCCTGACTTTC.

There are a few counts of this clone. The chain is built from TRBV19 and TRBJ1-2; 12 bases line up with TRBD1. This CDR3 contains 17 residues. V dropped 4 bases and J dropped 3; count of bases not matched to a gene: 9. Germline CDR1 and CDR2: LNHDA and SQIVND (reference sequence). The CDR3 coding sequence is TGTGCCAGTAGTAGCCGGGACAGGGGGCTCTTGGACTATGGCTACACCTTC. Translating it yields CASSSRDRGLLDYGYTF.

V is TRBV5-1 and J is TRBJ1-2, with D tentatively TRBD1 (6 bases). Germline V gene sequence: CDR1 SGHRS, CDR2 YFSETQ. Trimming removed 0 bases from V and 1 base from J, with 7 bases in between. This CDR3 contains 14 residues. CDR3 coding DNA: TGCGCCAGCAGCTTGGGGACAGTTAACTATGGCTACACCTTC. It translates to CASSLGTVNYGYTF. Complete variable domain (other parts from reference TRBV5-1 and TRBJ1-2): KAGVTQTPRYLIKTRGQQVTLSCSPISGHRSVSWYQQTPGQGLQFLFEYFSETQRNKGNFPGRFSGRQFSNSRSEMNVSTLELGDSALYLCASSLGTVNYGYTFGSGTRLTVV.

The J gene is TRBJ1-1, the V gene TRBV28, with 9 positions matching TRBD1. The germline gives CDR1 MDHEN, CDR2 SYDVKM. The CDR3 is made up of 15 amino acids. The junction had 7 bases not matched to a gene; V was cut back by 3 bases and J by 5 bases. DNA of the CDR3: TGTGCCAGCAGTTTTCCCCGACAGGGGGTGACTGAAGCTTTCTTT. Protein sequence: CASSFPRQGVTEAFF.

This sequence joins TRBV6-5 and TRBJ1-6; D not certain. Trimming removed 3 bases at V and 14 bases at J, with 17 bases between. The CDR3 is 14 amino acids. Germline lookup yields CDR1 MNHEY and CDR2 SVGAGI. In nucleotides, the CDR3 is TGTGCCAGCAGTTATTCTAGACCCTACCAGACCCTCCACTTT. Its translation: CASSYSRPYQTLHF.

V usage is TRBV10-1 and J usage is TRBJ2-1; D is tentatively TRBD1 or TRBD2 (5 bases each). Trimming took off 2 bases at V and 2 bases at J, with 10 bases between the two ends. From germline, CDR1 is WNHNN and CDR2 SYGVQD (reference sequence). The length of the CDR3 is 15 residues. The CDR3 bases are TGCGCCAGCAGTGAGGTGGGGGACGCCTACAATGAGCAGTTCTTC. It specifies CASSEVGDAYNEQFF.

The rearrangement links TRBV7-3 to TRBJ2-3, with D possibly being TRBD1 (5 bases). With 4 bases removed from V and 5 bases from J, the gap between germline ends came to 7 bases. Looked up from germline, CDR1 is SGHTA and CDR2 is FQGTGA. CDR3 length: 12 residues. The CDR3 here is CASSSQGDTQYF. CDR3 coding DNA: TGTGCCAGCAGCTCCCAGGGAGATACGCAGTATTTT.

The genes are TRBV28 and TRBJ1-5; D not certain. The V and J ends lost 7 bases and 0 bases respectively, with 7 bases between them. Germline CDR1 and CDR2: MDHEN and SYDVKM. The CDR3 sequence is 13 residues long. DNA of the CDR3: TGTGCCAGCAACCCGTATAGCAATCAGCCCCAGCATTTT. Translated, it gives CASNPYSNQPQHF.

This clone was picked up one time. The rearrangement joins TRBV9 to TRBJ1-6; weak D call: TRBD1 (5 bases). The germline V gene encodes CDR1 SGDLS and CDR2 YYNGEE. The V end lost 4 bases, the J end lost 10 bases, and 15 bases lay between the germline ends. The length of the CDR3 is 14 residues. The DNA for the CDR3 is TGTGCCAGCAGCCTCCTGGGGGTAGGATCACCCCTCCACTTT. This sequence encodes CASSLLGVGSPLHF.

The V call is TRBV19, the J call TRBJ1-6; 7 positions match TRBD1. The CDR3 length is 17 residues. The germline CDR1 and CDR2 sequences are LNHDA and SQIVND (reference sequence). V shed 4 bases and J 5 bases; nucleotides not matched to a gene: 11. The CDR3 spells CASSSEGARLNNSPLHF. CDR3 DNA: TGTGCCAGTAGTAGTGAGGGGGCGCGTCTCAATAATTCACCCCTCCACTTT.

The V gene is TRBV14, the J gene TRBJ1-4; unclear D gene. CDR3 length: 16 amino acids. Trimming took off 5 bases at V and 5 bases at J, with 18 bases between the two ends. Per the germline V gene, CDR1 is SGHDN and CDR2 is FVKESK. CDR3 sequence reads: CASSKRIQLGNEKLFF. Here the CDR3 DNA reads TGTGCCAGCAGCAAACGAATCCAGTTAGGGAATGAAAAACTGTTTTTT. Together with reference TRBV14 and TRBJ1-4, the CDR3 gives the full variable domain: EAGVTQFPSHSVIEKGQTVTLRCDPISGHDNLYWYRRVMGKEIKFLLHFVKESKQDESGMPNNRFLAERTGGTYSTLKVQPAELEDSGVYFCASSKRIQLGNEKLFFGSGTQLSVL.

The V and J genes are TRBV6-2 or TRBV6-3 and TRBJ1-5, with a possible D match to TRBD1 (6 bases). The CDR3 loop spans 18 amino acids. Germline assignment: CDR1 MNHEY and CDR2 SVGEGT. Trimming pared 2 bases from V and 0 bases from J, leaving 17 bases between. CDR3 in amino acids: CASSYPPGASYSNQPQHF. The CDR3 DNA sequence: TGTGCCAGCAGTTACCCACCGGGGGCCTCATATAGCAATCAGCCCCAGCATTTT.

This chain uses TRBV29-1 with TRBJ1-2; 9 bases align to TRBD1. In germline, CDR1 is SQVTM, CDR2 ANQGSEA. After removal of 6 bases from V and 5 bases from J, the junction contained 19 bases not matched to a gene. The CDR3 is 17 residues long. The CDR3 bases are TGCAGCGTACGGCCCCCCGGACAGGGGCACCCCTGGTATGGCTACACCTTC. Translation gives CSVRPPGQGHPWYGYTF.

DNA of the CDR3: TGTGCCAGCAGCCCATCCGGGACCCTCCCCTACGAGCAGTACTTC. This encodes CASSPSGTLPYEQYF. The V call is TRBV11-2, the J call TRBJ2-7; D is tentatively TRBD1 or TRBD2 (5 bases each). This CDR3 comprises 15 residues. Trimming took off 5 bases at V and 2 bases at J, with 16 bases between the two ends. The germline gives CDR1 SGHAT, CDR2 FQNNGV.

The chain couples TRBV30 to TRBJ2-7, with D uncertain. Trimming took 0 bases from V and 3 from J, leaving 9 bases between them. CDR3 length: 13 residues. Per the germline V gene, CDR1 is GTSNPN and CDR2 is SVGIG (reference sequence). CDR3 DNA: TGTGCCTGGAGTGTAGGTGGTGGCTACGAGCAGTACTTC. Encoded protein: CAWSVGGGYEQYF.

In its sample, this clone was seen once. The chain combines TRBV5-1 with TRBJ2-7, with 7 bases fitting TRBD1. V lost 3 bases and J lost 6; bases outside the gene matches: 12. This CDR3 has 15 amino acids. Germline-derived CDR1 and CDR2 are SGHRS and YFSETQ. The CDR3 coding sequence is TGCGCCAGCAGCTCCCTCTCCGGGACAGCTGGCGAGCAGTACTTC. Its protein product is CASSSLSGTAGEQYF.

The chain joins TRBV6-2 or TRBV6-3 to TRBJ1-5; TRBD1 matches at 10 bases. CDR1 is MNHEY, CDR2 SVGEGT, per germline. The CDR3 is 18 residues long. J gave up 0 bases and V 5 bases, and 10 bases lay outside the gene matches. CDR3 loop: CASSHRGQGGGSNQPQHF. CDR3 in DNA: TGTGCCAGCAGTCACCGTGGACAGGGGGGTGGTAGCAATCAGCCCCAGCATTTT.

The chain employs TRBV9 and TRBJ1-2, with no clear D. The germline V and J ends were trimmed by 0 bases and 4 bases, with 13 bases remaining between them. This CDR3 region has 15 residues. Germline V gene lookup returns CDR1 SGDLS and CDR2 YYNGEE. Written as DNA, the CDR3 is TGTGCCAGCAGCGTAGCTAAAAAGGGTCCCTATGGCTACACCTTC. Encoded protein: CASSVAKKGPYGYTF.